The rows below give T cell receptor beta chains drawn from one sample of a study of coeliac disease. Using immunoSEQ multiplex PCR, the repertoire was profiled, and TCRdb retains in-frame clones only, with some absent. The table has approximately 6,700 clones, almost 70% seen once; the top ten hold around 4.2%. Sequenced input: lamina propria lymphocytes from the gut. These receptors were obtained from a woman aged 18-29 years with active celiac disease. The CDR3 runs from the conserved cysteine through the conserved F or W. D genes are given only for firm matches. Size values are once, few and many counts, or a class for expanded clones, and some rows have none.

J gene,clone size,CDR3 length,D gene,V gene,CDR3 DNA,CDR3 protein
TRBJ2-6,few,14,.,TRBV29-1,TGCAGCGTCCGAGGTTCCTCTGGGGCCAACGTCCTGACTTTC,CSVRGSSGANVLTF
TRBJ2-7,.,12,.,TRBV15,TGTGCCACCAGCAGAGATGAGGGCGAGCAGTACTTC,CATSRDEGEQYF
TRBJ2-1,once,14,TRBD2,TRBV9,TGTGCCAGCAGCCGGACTAGCGGGGACAATGAGCAGTTCTTC,CASSRTSGDNEQFF
TRBJ2-3,.,14,TRBD1,TRBV2,TGTGCCAGCAGTGCCGACAGGGGGCTAGGTACGCAGTATTTT,CASSADRGLGTQYF
TRBJ2-3,.,15,TRBD1,TRBV29-1,TGCAGCGTTGAAGGGACAGGGGGTAGCACAGATACGCAGTATTTT,CSVEGTGGSTDTQYF
TRBJ2-1,.,15,TRBD2,TRBV2,TGTGCCAGCAGTGAATGGCGGGAGGACTACAATGAGCAGTTCTTC,CASSEWREDYNEQFF
TRBJ1-1,few,12,.,TRBV27,TGTGCCAGCAGTTTATCGGGGGGGGGAGCTTTCTTT,CASSLSGGGAFF
TRBJ1-5,.,16,.,TRBV6-6,TGTGCCAGCAGTTACGGCGGACTGCAACTCAATCAGCCCCAGCATTTT,CASSYGGLQLNQPQHF
TRBJ1-4,few,16,.,TRBV4-2,TGTGCCAGCAGCCTAGGTGGGGGGGGGAAGAGAGAAAAACTGTTTTTT,CASSLGGGGKREKLFF
TRBJ1-2,.,15,.,TRBV5-1,TGCGCCAGCAGCGTTGCCGGGACACAACTCTATGGCTACACCTTC,CASSVAGTQLYGYTF
TRBJ2-6,.,17,TRBD1,TRBV19,TGTGCCAGTAGTCCCGCTACAGGGGGCTCTGGGGCCAACGTCCTGACTTTC,CASSPATGGSGANVLTF
TRBJ1-4,few,20,.,TRBV28,.,CASSLGVSQKLFFGSGTLFF
TRBJ2-7,few,15,TRBD2,TRBV19,TGTGCCAGTAGTCCCCAGAGCGGGAACCCCTACGAGCAGTACTTC,CASSPQSGNPYEQYF
TRBJ2-7,.,14,TRBD1,TRBV5-6,TGTGCCAGCAGCTTGGAGACAGGGCGCAACGAGCAGTACTTC,CASSLETGRNEQYF
TRBJ1-1,.,14,.,TRBV9,TGTGCCAGCAAGGGGGACCTCATGAACACTGAAGCTTTCTTT,CASKGDLMNTEAFF
TRBJ1-2,.,15,.,TRBV7-6,TGTGCCAGCAGCTCCGGCTACGGCAGGGATCCTGGCTACACCTTC,CASSSGYGRDPGYTF
TRBJ2-5,medium-sized,12,.,TRBV25-1,TGTGCCAGCAGTGTCGGGGGAGAGACCCAGTACTTC,CASSVGGETQYF
TRBJ2-7,.,16,.,TRBV7-2,TGTGCCAGCAGCGCCGTCCAGACAGTTATCCTCCACGAGCAGTACTTC,CASSAVQTVILHEQYF
TRBJ2-7,.,16,.,TRBV10-3,TGTGCCATCAGAAGAGGGGGGGGGCCCCAGGGCTACGAGCAGTACTTC,CAIRRGGGPQGYEQYF
TRBJ1-3,.,13,TRBD1,TRBV6-5,TGTGCCAGCAGTACAGGGGCTGGAAACACCATATATTTT,CASSTGAGNTIYF
TRBJ1-1,.,15,.,TRBV18,TGTGCCAGCTCCCTCTCTGCCGCCGGGGACACTGAAGCTTTCTTT,CASSLSAAGDTEAFF
TRBJ2-7,few,15,TRBD1,TRBV5-6,TGTGCCAGCAGCAACCTCCGGGACAGGGGGCAGGAGCAGTACTTC,CASSNLRDRGQEQYF
TRBJ2-1,.,15,TRBD2,TRBV7-2,TGTGCCAGCAGTCGCAACGGGGGGGCGGCCAATGAGCAGTTCTTC,CASSRNGGAANEQFF
TRBJ2-3,.,14,.,TRBV5-1,TGCGCCAGCAGCTTGGGTCCGGGGACAGATACGCAGTATTTT,CASSLGPGTDTQYF
TRBJ1-2,.,15,TRBD1,TRBV14,TGTGCCAGCAGCCTCTACGGGACAGAGAACTATGGCTACACCTTC,CASSLYGTENYGYTF
TRBJ1-6,.,14,.,TRBV2,TGTGCCAGCAGTCAGGACAGCTATAATTCACCCCTCCACTTT,CASSQDSYNSPLHF
TRBJ2-5,.,15,.,TRBV5-4,TGTGCCAGCAGCTTGATAGGGGCAGGGGAAGAGACCCAGTACTTC,CASSLIGAGEETQYF